The sequence of this T cell receptor beta chain was determined in a study of T-cell reconstitution after alpha-beta-depleted transplantation in children. CDR1 is DFQATT, CDR2 SNEGSKA, per germline (reference sequence). V was pared by 5 bases and J by 2 bases, with 13 bases between. The CDR3 is 14 residues long. Unique molecular identifiers were built into the TCRbeta library. TCRdb independently ran MiXCR on the PCR reads; one entry per CDR3 protein. In the table there are about 200,000 distinct CDR3 sequences, approximately 15% of which are singletons. This clonotype showed up just a few times. The sample was PBMCs from the stem cell graft donor, taken from the stem cell graft. The chain couples TRBV20-1 to TRBJ2-4; possibly TRBD1 or TRBD2 for D (5 bases each). This sequence originates from a human donor who donated a stem cell graft to a child with acute lymphoblastic leukemia. Here the CDR3 reads CSASEWGPKNIQYF. CDR3 DNA: TGCAGTGCTTCGGAATGGGGACCCAAAAACATTCAGTACTTC.